Presented here are 9 T cell receptor beta chains from one specimen sequenced in a study of Graves' ophthalmopathy and Graves' hyperthyroidism. Using RNA transcripts, the TCR beta CDR3 regions were amplified. HTBI primers were employed in first-round RT-PCR, then a second-round multiplex PCR followed. TCRdb analysed the multiplex PCR reads with MiXCR anew, one entry per CDR3 protein. Of over a million distinct CDR3 sequences in the sample, about two fifths were seen once. The source material was peripheral blood or thyroid tissue (not recorded which). These receptors all stem from an adult man with Graves' hyperthyroidism.

This clonotype was recorded at least ten times. The chain carries TRBV20-1 and TRBJ2-2, with D perhaps assigned TRBD1 or TRBD2 (5 bases each). The ends were cut back, 6 bases at V and 4 bases at J, with 18 bases in the middle. This CDR3 spans 15 amino acids. CDR1 is DFQATT, CDR2 SNEGSKA, per germline (reference sequence). DNA for the CDR3: TGCAGTGCCCGCGGCAGGGAGCGTGGCACCGGGGAGCTGTTTTTT. Translating it yields CSARGRERGTGELFF.

The chain employs TRBV10-3 and TRBJ2-2; 8 nucleotides align to TRBD2. V was clipped by 2 bases and J by 8 bases; unmatched bases: 10. The CDR3 extends over 16 amino acids. Per the germline V gene, CDR1 is ENHRY and CDR2 is SYGVKD. The CDR3 DNA sequence: TGTGCCATCAGTGAGGTCCCGGGAGGGATAACTGGGGAGCTGTTTTTT. Amino acid sequence: CAISEVPGGITGELFF.

CDR3 region: CATAWGRGTGELFF. In nucleotides, the CDR3 is TGTGCCACCGCCTGGGGCCGCGGCACCGGGGAGCTGTTTTTT. The rearrangement joins TRBV3-1 to TRBJ2-2; a weak D match, TRBD1 (5 bases). CDR3 size: 14 residues. Germline V gene sequence: CDR1 LGHDT, CDR2 YNNKEL (reference sequence). Between the trimmed V and J ends, which lost 10 bases and 4 bases, there was a span of 16 bases.

As concerns this clonotype: The CDR3 does not end in the conserved phenylalanine or tryptophan, so this is likely a read error. No DNA is shown, since the ends of the CDR3 on it are uncertain; the CDR3 is the one TCRdb lists. The chain has TRBV7-9 and TRBJ1-4; the D call of TRBD1 is as the table states it, not checked on the DNA. The CDR3 is 8 residues long, ends included. The germline V gene encodes CDR1 SEHNR and CDR2 FQNEAQ (reference sequence). The CDR3 protein is CASSAGQG.

This clonotype was observed many times. This chain joins TRBV19 and TRBJ1-5; a possible D gene is TRBD1 (5 bases). V was trimmed by 6 bases and J by 1 base, leaving 13 bases between them. CDR1 and CDR2 (germline): LNHDA, SQIVND (reference sequence). There are 15 residues in the CDR3. This CDR3 is CASSTSGLSNQPQHF. The CDR3 region has the DNA TGTGCCAGTAGCACCTCGGGACTGAGCAATCAGCCCCAGCATTTT. Full variable domain (missing parts from reference TRBV19 and TRBJ1-5): DGGITQSPKYLFRKEGQNVTLSCEQNLNHDAMYWYRQDPGQGLRLIYYSQIVNDFQKGDIAEGYSVSREKKESFPLTVTSAQKNPTAFYLCASSTSGLSNQPQHFGDGTRLSIL.

This chain joins TRBV10-3 and TRBJ1-5; no firm D call. The V gene lost 3 bases and the J gene lost 0 bases, with 6 bases spanning the gap. Germline V gives CDR1 ENHRY, CDR2 SYGVKD. The CDR3 sequence is 14 residues long. The CDR3 coding sequence is TGTGCCATCAGTGACAAATTTAGCAATCAGCCCCAGCATTTT. It translates to CAISDKFSNQPQHF.

In its sample, this clonotype was seen many times. This sequence joins TRBV10-3 and TRBJ1-1, with D unresolved. CDR3 size: 12 residues. The germline V gene encodes CDR1 ENHRY and CDR2 SYGVKD. Trimming left V 11 bases short and J 2 bases short, with 12 bases between. The CDR3 sequence is CAHSEGNTEAFF. The CDR3 coding sequence is TGTGCCCATTCGGAAGGAAACACTGAAGCTTTCTTT.

Details on this clonotype: A clone one base away is much larger, so this may be a read error. The J gene is TRBJ2-5, the V gene TRBV20-1; 10 nucleotides align to TRBD2. The J segment lost 2 bases and the V segment lost 5 bases, leaving 8 bases of the junction unmatched. The CDR3 runs 15 residues. CDR1 and CDR2 from the germline V gene are DFQATT and SNEGSKA (reference sequence). The CDR3 nucleotides are TGCAGTGCTCAGTCACTAGCGGGGCGTCAAGAGACCCAGTACTTC. It yields the protein CSAQSLAGRQETQYF.

This rearrangement joins TRBV10-3 to TRBJ2-3, with TRBD1 as a possible D gene (6 bases). The CDR3 has 18 amino acids. Deletions cut 0 bases from V and 2 bases from J, with 18 bases between. The germline CDR1 and CDR2 sequences are ENHRY and SYGVKD. The DNA of the CDR3 is TGTGCCATCAGTGAGTCCGACGACAGGCCTGCGTACACAGATACGCAGTATTTT. Translated: CAISESDDRPAYTDTQYF.